Each of the 9 T cell receptor beta chains below was sequenced from the same sample in a study of neurological immune-mediated disorders. Via MiXCR, TCRdb re-called the 5' RACE reads, giving one row per CDR3 protein. The sample holds around 66,000 distinct CDR3 sequences, around 4.8% seen once. The sample was PBMCs. These receptors were taken from a woman in her 70s with multiple sclerosis.

This clonotype has at least ten counts. The chain couples TRBV12-3 or TRBV12-4 to TRBJ1-1, with 10 bases lining up with TRBD1. The CDR3 has 15 residues. Unmatched junction bases numbered 6, after V lost 4 bases and J lost 4 bases. The CDR3 loop reads CASSSWDRGGTEAFF. The CDR3 DNA reads TGTGCCAGCAGTTCATGGGACAGGGGAGGCACTGAAGCTTTCTTT.

This clonotype has ten or more counts. The chain carries TRBV21-1 and TRBJ2-3; the table's D call, TRBD1, has no DNA check behind it. TRBV21-1 is annotated as a pseudogene. The CDR3 has 16 residues. The CDR3 DNA reads as TGTGCCAGCAGCAGAGCTATCCGGGGGAGCGCAGATACGCAGTATTTT. It yields the protein CASSRAIRGSADTQYF.

This chain links TRBV7-8 with TRBJ1-4; perhaps TRBD1 as D (5 bases). Trimming took off 2 bases at V and 4 bases at J, with 11 bases between the two ends. This CDR3 has 15 residues. The germline V gene encodes CDR1 SGHVS and CDR2 FQNEAQ. In DNA form, the CDR3 reads TGTGCCAGCAGCTTAATGGGGGGGGATAATGAAAAACTGTTTTTT. Amino acid sequence: CASSLMGGDNEKLFF.

The chain recombines TRBV5-6 with TRBJ1-2; maybe TRBD1 (6 bases). V was cut by 3 bases and J by 3 bases, with 18 bases left in between. The germline V gene encodes CDR1 SGHDT and CDR2 YYEEEE. The CDR3 loop spans 16 amino acids. In DNA form, the CDR3 reads TGTGCCAGCAGCTCTTTACCCTTGGGACAAGACTATGGCTACACCTTC. Translated, it gives CASSSLPLGQDYGYTF.

This clonotype was observed at least ten times. The V gene is TRBV20-1, the J gene TRBJ2-1; D not resolved. The germline V gene encodes CDR1 DFQATT and CDR2 SNEGSKA (reference sequence). With 5 bases removed from V and 10 bases from J, the gap between germline ends came to 15 bases. The CDR3 consists of 12 residues. The CDR3 region has the DNA TGCAGTGCTCGGACGGCCTCGAGGGAGCAGTTCTTC. This translates into CSARTASREQFF.

At least ten counts were recorded for this clonotype. This chain links TRBV3-1 with TRBJ2-7; D not resolved. The CDR3 totals 13 residues. Germline CDR1 reads LGHDT; CDR2 reads YNNKEL (reference sequence). V gave up 5 bases and J gave up 3 bases, with 11 bases separating them. Written as DNA, the CDR3 is TGTGCCAGCAGCAGTGGACGGTTCTACGAGCAGTACTTC. Protein product: CASSSGRFYEQYF.

This clonotype has a count of ten or more. The chain combines TRBV6-2 or TRBV6-3 with TRBJ2-1, with a weak D call TRBD1 (6 bases). CDR1 and CDR2 (germline): MNHEY, SVGEGT. Trimming pared 9 bases from V and 3 bases from J, leaving 15 bases between. The CDR3 covers 14 residues. The CDR3 region is CASSSDRLYNEQFF. The DNA of the CDR3 is TGTGCCAGTTCGTCAGACAGGCTCTACAATGAGCAGTTCTTC.

V and J are TRBV29-1 and TRBJ1-3; TRBD1 agrees at 7 bases. The CDR3 totals 16 residues. Germline CDR1 is SQVTM and CDR2 is ANQGSEA. Trimming at V came to 4 bases and at J to 0 bases, leaving 9 bases not matched to a gene. The CDR3 DNA follows: TGCAGCGTTGTCACTCGGACAGGTGCCTCTGGAAACACCATATATTTT. Amino acids: CSVVTRTGASGNTIYF.

This clonotype was observed many times. V gene TRBV4-1 combines with J gene TRBJ2-1; D remains unclear. Germline assignment: CDR1 MGHRA and CDR2 YSYEKL. Trimming removed 1 base from V and 7 bases from J, with 14 bases in between. CDR3 length: 15 amino acids. CDR3 DNA sequence: TGCGCCAGCAGCCAAGCTAGGGCCTTGGGAAATGAGCAGTTCTTC. Translation: CASSQARALGNEQFF.